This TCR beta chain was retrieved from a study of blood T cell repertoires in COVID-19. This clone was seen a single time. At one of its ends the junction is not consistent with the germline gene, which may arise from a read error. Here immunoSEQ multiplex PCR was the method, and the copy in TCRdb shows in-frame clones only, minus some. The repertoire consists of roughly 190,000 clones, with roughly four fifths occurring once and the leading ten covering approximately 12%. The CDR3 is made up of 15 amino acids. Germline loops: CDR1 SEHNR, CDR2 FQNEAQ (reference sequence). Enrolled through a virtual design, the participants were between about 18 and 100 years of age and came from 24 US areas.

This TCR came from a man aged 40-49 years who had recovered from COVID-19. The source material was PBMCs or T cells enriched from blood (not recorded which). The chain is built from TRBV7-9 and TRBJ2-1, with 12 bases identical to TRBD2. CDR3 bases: TGTGCCAGCAGCCTAGCGGGAGGGTATTACAATGAGCAGTTCTTC. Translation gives CASSLAGGYYNEQFF.